A selection of T cell receptor beta chains follows, all from one sample in a study of T cell responses to AZD1222 COVID-19 vaccine. Assay: immunoSEQ multiplex PCR; the TCRdb copy retains only in-frame clones and omits some. Here the sample spans around 120,000 clones, roughly 90% being singletons. Here the sequenced sample was peripheral blood, taken on day 0 of AZD1222 vaccination. The receptor set was obtained from an adult in good health. Both conserved end residues are part of each CDR3. A D gene is named only where the DNA matches it firmly. Expanded clones get a size class; other rows say once, few or many, or leave the size out.

D gene,clone size,CDR3 length,V gene,J gene,CDR3 protein,CDR3 DNA
TRBD2,few,13,TRBV9,TRBJ2-7,CASSGLAEYEQYF,TGTGCCAGCAGCGGTCTAGCGGAATACGAGCAGTACTTC
NA,NA,13,TRBV15,TRBJ1-2,CATSRGPGYGYTF,TGTGCCACCAGCAGAGGCCCCGGGTATGGCTACACCTTC
NA,NA,17,TRBV19,TRBJ1-3,CASSIPEGSRAGNTIYF,TGTGCCAGTAGTATCCCGGAAGGGAGCCGGGCTGGAAACACCATATATTTT
TRBD1,NA,14,TRBV19,TRBJ2-5,CASSSRTGSETQYF,TGTGCCAGCTCGTCCAGGACAGGGTCCGAGACCCAGTACTTC
NA,NA,12,TRBV4-2,TRBJ1-3,CASSLSGNTIYF,TGTGCCAGCAGCCTCTCTGGAAACACCATATATTTT
NA,NA,14,TRBV6-5,TRBJ2-2,CASRDRPNTGELFF,TGTGCCAGCAGGGACAGACCGAACACCGGGGAGCTGTTTTTT
NA,NA,17,TRBV11-2,TRBJ1-3,CASSLISAGSSGNTIYF,TGTGCCAGCAGCTTAATCTCAGCAGGGTCCTCTGGAAACACCATATATTTT
TRBD2,NA,17,TRBV27,TRBJ2-1,CASSPGPTSGSYNEQFF,TGTGCCAGCAGTCCCGGCCCAACTAGCGGGAGCTACAATGAGCAGTTCTTC
TRBD1,NA,14,TRBV28,TRBJ1-2,CASSSPDRESGYTF,TGTGCCAGCAGTTCCCCGGACAGGGAGAGTGGCTACACCTTC
NA,NA,16,TRBV18,TRBJ2-7,CASSPPGGIRGAEQYF,TGTGCCAGCTCACCCCCAGGAGGGATCAGAGGGGCCGAGCAGTACTTC
NA,NA,16,TRBV7-8,TRBJ1-2,CASSLSAATGRRGYTF,TGTGCCAGCAGCTTAAGTGCCGCGACAGGAAGGCGAGGCTACACCTTC
NA,NA,13,TRBV12-3/TRBV12-4,TRBJ2-5,CASSFSDGETQYF,TGTGCCAGCAGTTTTTCGGACGGAGAGACCCAGTACTTC
NA,once,16,TRBV2,TRBJ1-5,CASKPRAGRSNQPQHF,TGTGCCAGCAAGCCCAGGGCCGGCCGTAGCAATCAGCCCCAGCATTTT
TRBD2,NA,16,TRBV18,TRBJ2-5,CASSPTSGRARETQYF,TGTGCCAGCTCACCTACTAGCGGGAGGGCCAGAGAGACCCAGTACTTC
TRBD1,NA,15,TRBV28,TRBJ1-1,CASSPRGSWNTEAFF,TGTGCCAGCAGCCCCAGGGGGTCATGGAACACTGAAGCTTTCTTT
TRBD2,NA,22,TRBV7-3,TRBJ2-5,CASSLGTAWAGLAGEGSETQYF,TGTGCCAGCAGCTTAGGGACGGCTTGGGCGGGACTAGCGGGAGAGGGTTCGGAGACCCAGTACTTC
TRBD1,NA,12,TRBV2,TRBJ1-2,CASRGTGSGYTF,TGTGCCAGCAGGGGGACAGGGTCAGGCTACACCTTC
NA,NA,15,TRBV7-2,TRBJ2-1,CASSSDVSSYNEQFF,TGTGCCAGCAGCTCGGACGTGAGCTCCTACAATGAGCAGTTCTTC
TRBD2,once,15,TRBV6-5,TRBJ2-2,CASSYKASGNGELFF,TGTGCCAGCAGTTACAAAGCTAGCGGGAACGGGGAGCTGTTTTTT
NA,NA,16,TRBV7-9,TRBJ1-4,CASSPNPGQTNEKLFF,TGTGCCAGCAGCCCCAATCCCGGACAGACTAATGAAAAACTGTTTTTT
NA,NA,13,TRBV6-6,TRBJ1-4,CASSYTTNEKLFF,TGTGCCAGCAGTTACACGACTAATGAAAAACTGTTTTTT
TRBD1,NA,13,TRBV5-5,TRBJ1-5,CASSLVQGGSQHF,TGTGCCAGCAGCTTGGTCCAGGGGGGTTCCCAGCATTTT
NA,once,14,TRBV6-1,TRBJ1-3,CASSELSSGNTIYF,TGTGCCAGCAGTGAACTGAGCTCTGGAAACACCATATATTTT
NA,NA,14,TRBV20-1,TRBJ1-1,CSASARVGYTEAFF,TGCAGTGCTAGTGCTAGGGTAGGATACACTGAAGCTTTCTTT
TRBD2,NA,16,TRBV14,TRBJ2-7,CASSLGTSGPNHEQYF,TGTGCCAGCAGCCTCGGAACTAGCGGGCCTAACCACGAGCAGTACTTC
NA,NA,15,TRBV24-1,TRBJ2-3,CATSKGGLNVDTQYF,TGTGCCACCAGTAAGGGGGGACTTAACGTGGATACGCAGTATTTT
NA,NA,15,TRBV28,TRBJ2-3,CASSRTSSRTDTQYF,TGTGCCAGCAGTCGCACTAGTAGTAGGACAGATACGCAGTATTTT
NA,NA,13,TRBV30,TRBJ2-5,CAWSVSDQETQYF,TGTGCCTGGAGTGTGTCGGACCAAGAGACCCAGTACTTC
NA,NA,12,TRBV4-1,TRBJ2-1,CASSQEARPQFF,TGCGCCAGCAGCCAAGAGGCGCGGCCGCAGTTCTTC
NA,NA,14,TRBV28,TRBJ2-7,CASTIGQGAYEQYF,TGTGCCAGCACTATTGGGCAGGGAGCCTACGAGCAGTACTTC
NA,once,15,TRBV28,TRBJ1-1,CASSAYWKLNTEAFF,TGTGCCAGCAGTGCCTACTGGAAATTAAACACTGAAGCTTTCTTT
TRBD2,NA,15,TRBV3-1/TRBV3-2,TRBJ2-7,CASSQVPSGNYEQYF,TGTGCCAGCAGCCAAGTCCCTAGCGGGAACTACGAGCAGTACTTC
NA,NA,14,TRBV28,TRBJ1-4,CASCSTGPNEKLFF,TGTGCCAGCTGCTCCACAGGGCCTAATGAAAAACTGTTTTTT
TRBD1,NA,17,TRBV29-1,TRBJ1-2,CSVEDDGTAFFNYGYTF,TGCAGCGTTGAAGACGACGGGACAGCATTCTTTAACTATGGCTACACCTTC
NA,NA,14,TRBV18,TRBJ1-4,CASSLQGFDEKLFF,TGTGCCAGCTCACTCCAAGGGTTTGATGAAAAACTGTTTTTT
TRBD1,NA,15,TRBV24-1,TRBJ1-1,CATSDPRTGGREAFF,TGTGCCACCAGTGACCCCCGGACAGGGGGCCGAGAAGCTTTCTTT
NA,NA,16,TRBV21-1,TRBJ2-7,CASSSWVSTEPYEQYF,TGTGCCAGCAGCAGTTGGGTCTCGACAGAACCCTACGAGCAGTACTTC
TRBD2,NA,15,TRBV3-1/TRBV3-2,TRBJ2-7,CASRSGLAGDHEQYF,TGTGCCAGCAGATCGGGACTAGCGGGAGACCACGAGCAGTACTTC
NA,NA,15,TRBV5-1,TRBJ2-2,CASSAEGRTTGELFF,TGCGCCAGCAGCGCAGAAGGGAGGACCACCGGGGAGCTGTTTTTT
TRBD1,NA,13,TRBV3-1/TRBV3-2,TRBJ2-7,CASSQGRGYEQYF,TGTGCCAGCAGCCAAGGCAGGGGGTACGAGCAGTACTTC
NA,NA,14,TRBV6-6,TRBJ2-3,CASRLAGFSDTQYF,TGTGCCAGCAGATTGGCAGGGTTCTCAGATACGCAGTATTTT
TRBD1,NA,16,TRBV10-3,TRBJ2-3,CAIRESRTGRTDTQYF,TGTGCCATCAGAGAAAGCCGGACAGGGCGCACAGATACGCAGTATTTT
NA,few,13,TRBV11-1,TRBJ2-7,CASNPSWGYEQYF,TGTGCCAGCAACCCCTCATGGGGCTACGAGCAGTACTTC
NA,NA,12,TRBV11-1,TRBJ2-7,CASSNEIYEQYF,TGTGCCAGCAGCAATGAAATCTACGAGCAGTACTTC
TRBD2,NA,17,TRBV19,TRBJ2-1,CASSTQPTSGPNNEQFF,TGTGCCAGTAGTACCCAACCGACTAGCGGGCCCAACAATGAGCAGTTCTTC
NA,once,14,TRBV6-6,TRBJ2-2,CASRADDSTGELFF,TGTGCCAGCAGGGCGGATGACTCCACCGGGGAGCTGTTTTTT
TRBD1,NA,19,TRBV14,TRBJ2-7,CASSQLGPNTGDKHYEQYF,TGTGCCAGCAGCCAATTAGGGCCTAATACAGGGGATAAACACTACGAGCAGTACTTC
NA,NA,17,TRBV28,TRBJ1-2,CASSFTHPGARLDGYTF,TGTGCCAGCAGTTTTACCCACCCAGGGGCTAGACTGGATGGCTACACCTTC